One and the same sample provided the 8 T cell receptor beta chains below, sequenced in a study of shared clonotypes between healthy human individuals. This table comes from immunoSEQ multiplex PCR, and its TCRdb copy is limited to in-frame clones, with some not included. This table has 1.4 million or so clones, about 98.5% appearing once. The specimen sequenced was naive CD4+ T cells sorted from blood. Regarding subset: CD45RA+ positively selected. Source of these receptors: a man younger than 45 in good health.

J is TRBJ1-2 and V is TRBV5-1; 9 bases fit TRBD1. Germline V lookup: CDR1 SGHRS, CDR2 YFSETQ. The CDR3 consists of 14 residues. V shed 3 bases and J 3 bases; nucleotides not matched to a gene: 3. The CDR3 region has the DNA TGCGCCAGCAGCTCACGACAGGGGGACTATGGCTACACCTTC. This translates into CASSSRQGDYGYTF.

The V gene is TRBV18, the J gene TRBJ2-2, with unresolved D. Germline loops: CDR1 KGHSH, CDR2 LQKENI. Trimming cost V 0 bases and J 6 bases, with 8 bases left between them. This CDR3 comprises 14 residues. CDR3 nucleotides: TGTGCCAGCTCACCACCGGCCGGGTCCGGGGAGCTGTTTTTT. Protein product: CASSPPAGSGELFF.

The CDR3 loop reads CASSLARQNTGELFF. The CDR3 DNA sequence: TGCGCCAGCAGCTTGGCTCGCCAGAACACCGGGGAGCTGTTTTTT. The rearrangement links TRBV5-1 to TRBJ2-2; D is undetermined. V was shortened by 0 bases and J by 1 base, with 7 bases between the two germline ends. CDR1 SGHRS and CDR2 YFSETQ come from the germline V gene. This CDR3 comprises 15 residues.

The chain has TRBV7-9 and TRBJ1-2; D remains ambiguous. Trimming shortened V by 1 base and J by 6 bases, and 18 bases separated the two germline ends. Germline CDR1 and CDR2: SEHNR and FQNEAQ (reference sequence). CDR3 length: 16 amino acids. This chain's CDR3 is CASSLGGGEWKDGYTF. CDR3 DNA sequence: TGTGCCAGCAGCTTAGGCGGCGGGGAGTGGAAGGATGGCTACACCTTC.

The chain recombines TRBV11-2 with TRBJ2-7, with a tentative D call TRBD1 (6 bases). The V gene's germline CDR1 is SGHAT and CDR2 FQNNGV. The CDR3 sequence is 16 residues long. Trimming removed 4 bases at V and 3 bases at J, with 19 bases between. As DNA, the CDR3 is TGTGCCAGCAGCTCTGTACAGGGTCTCCCTTTCTACGAGCAGTACTTC. Translating it yields CASSSVQGLPFYEQYF. The full variable domain, with the rest looked up from reference TRBV11-2 and TRBJ2-7, is EAGVAQSPRYKIIEKRQSVAFWCNPISGHATLYWYQQILGQGPKLLIQFQNNGVVDDSQLPKDRFSAERLKGVDSTLKIQPAKLEDSAVYLCASSSVQGLPFYEQYFGPGTRLTVT.

This chain uses TRBV18 with TRBJ2-2, with 9 bases fitting TRBD1. The CDR3 has 16 amino acids. Germline CDR1 and CDR2: KGHSH and LQKENI. V was pared by 2 bases and J by 3 bases, with 4 bases of the junction left unmatched. The CDR3 coding sequence is TGTGCCAGCTCACCATGGGACAGGGAATACACCGGGGAGCTGTTTTTT. Translating gives CASSPWDREYTGELFF.

This clone was seen just once. This chain links TRBV4-2 with TRBJ2-1, with TRBD2 as a possible D gene (5 bases). The CDR3 spans 17 residues. V dropped 4 bases and J dropped 2 bases, with 18 bases sitting between them. Germline V lookup: CDR1 LGHNA, CDR2 YNFKEQ. As DNA, the CDR3 is TGTGCCAGCAGCCCGCAAGACTATCTATATCCCTACAATGAGCAGTTCTTC. It yields the protein CASSPQDYLYPYNEQFF.

This clone was detected only once. This rearrangement joins TRBV7-3 to TRBJ2-3; D might be TRBD1 (6 bases). CDR1 SGHTA and CDR2 FQGTGA come from the germline V gene. The CDR3 contains 15 residues. Trimming cost V 5 bases and J 4 bases, with 16 bases left between them. CDR3 nucleotides: TGTGCCAGCAGCCAAACAGGGCGAGGACCAGATACGCAGTATTTT. This encodes CASSQTGRGPDTQYF.